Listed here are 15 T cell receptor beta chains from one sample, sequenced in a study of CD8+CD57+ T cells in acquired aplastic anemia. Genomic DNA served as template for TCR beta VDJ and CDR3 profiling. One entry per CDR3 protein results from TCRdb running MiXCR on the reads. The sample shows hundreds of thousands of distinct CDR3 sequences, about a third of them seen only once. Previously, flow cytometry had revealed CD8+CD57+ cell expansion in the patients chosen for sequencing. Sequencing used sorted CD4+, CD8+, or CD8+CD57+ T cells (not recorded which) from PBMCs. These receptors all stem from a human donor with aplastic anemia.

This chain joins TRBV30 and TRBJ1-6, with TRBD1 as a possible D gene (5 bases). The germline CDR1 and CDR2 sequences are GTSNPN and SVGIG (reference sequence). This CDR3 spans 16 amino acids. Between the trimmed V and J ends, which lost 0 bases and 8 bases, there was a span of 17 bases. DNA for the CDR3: TGTGCCTGGAGTGTACGGTTACCGGGGCTTGATTCACCCCTCCACTTT. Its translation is CAWSVRLPGLDSPLHF.

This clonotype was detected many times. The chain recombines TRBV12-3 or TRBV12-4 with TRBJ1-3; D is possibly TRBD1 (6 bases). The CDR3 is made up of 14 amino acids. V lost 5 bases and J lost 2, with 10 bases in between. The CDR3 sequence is CASSMQGTGNTIYF. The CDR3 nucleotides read TGTGCCAGCAGTATGCAGGGGACTGGAAACACCATATATTTT.

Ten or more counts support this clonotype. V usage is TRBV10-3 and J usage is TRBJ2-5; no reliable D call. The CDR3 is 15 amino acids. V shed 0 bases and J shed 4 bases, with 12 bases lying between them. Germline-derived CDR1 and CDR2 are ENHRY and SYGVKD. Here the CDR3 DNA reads TGTGCCATCAGTGAGTCGACTCTGGCGAGAGAGACCCAGTACTTC. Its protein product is CAISESTLARETQYF.

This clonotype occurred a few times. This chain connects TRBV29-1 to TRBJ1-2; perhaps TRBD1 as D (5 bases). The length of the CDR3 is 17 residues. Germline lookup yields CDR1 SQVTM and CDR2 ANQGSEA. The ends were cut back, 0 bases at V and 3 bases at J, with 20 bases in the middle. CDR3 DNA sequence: TGCAGCGTTGAAGATCTAAATAAGAAGGGGTTGGACTATGGCTACACCTTC. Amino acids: CSVEDLNKKGLDYGYTF.

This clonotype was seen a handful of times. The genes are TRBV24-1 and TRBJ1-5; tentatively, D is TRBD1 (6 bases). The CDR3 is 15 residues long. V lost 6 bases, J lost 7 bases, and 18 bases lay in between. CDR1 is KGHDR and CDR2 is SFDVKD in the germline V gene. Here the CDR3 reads CATSSPTGWRQPQHF. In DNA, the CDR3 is TGTGCCACCAGTTCACCGACAGGTTGGAGGCAGCCCCAGCATTTT.

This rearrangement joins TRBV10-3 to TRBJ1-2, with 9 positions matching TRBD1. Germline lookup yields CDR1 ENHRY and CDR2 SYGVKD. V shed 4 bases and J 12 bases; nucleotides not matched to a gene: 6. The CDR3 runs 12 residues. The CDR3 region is CAISASDRGNTF. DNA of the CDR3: TGTGCCATCAGTGCGTCGGACAGGGGAAACACCTTC.

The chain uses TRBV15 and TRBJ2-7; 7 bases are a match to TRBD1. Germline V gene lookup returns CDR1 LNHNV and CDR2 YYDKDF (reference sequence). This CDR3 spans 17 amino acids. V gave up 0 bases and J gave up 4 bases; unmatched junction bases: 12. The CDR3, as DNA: TGTGCCACCAGCAGAGATCCTCTCTCGACAGGGAAGTACGAGCAGTACTTC. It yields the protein CATSRDPLSTGKYEQYF.

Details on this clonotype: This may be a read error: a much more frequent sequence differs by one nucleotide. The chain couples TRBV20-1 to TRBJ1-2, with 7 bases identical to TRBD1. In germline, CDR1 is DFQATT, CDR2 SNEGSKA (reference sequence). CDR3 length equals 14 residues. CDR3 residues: CSASSLQGNYGCTF. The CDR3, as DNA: TGCAGTGCTAGCTCACTACAGGGGAACTATGGCTGCACCTTC.

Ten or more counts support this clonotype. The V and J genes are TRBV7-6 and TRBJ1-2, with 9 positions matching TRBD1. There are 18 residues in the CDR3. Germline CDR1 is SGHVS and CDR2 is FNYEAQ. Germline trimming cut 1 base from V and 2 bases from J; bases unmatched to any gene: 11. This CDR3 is CASSLVGTGIMGNYGYTF. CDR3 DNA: TGTGCCAGCAGCTTAGTCGGGACAGGGATCATGGGGAACTATGGCTACACCTTC.

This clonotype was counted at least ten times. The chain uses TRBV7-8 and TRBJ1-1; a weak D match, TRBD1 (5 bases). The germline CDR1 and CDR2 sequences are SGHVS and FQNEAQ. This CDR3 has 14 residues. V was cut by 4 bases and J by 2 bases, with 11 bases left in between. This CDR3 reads CASSSRDLNTEAFF. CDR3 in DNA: TGTGCCAGCAGCTCGAGGGACCTTAACACTGAAGCTTTCTTT. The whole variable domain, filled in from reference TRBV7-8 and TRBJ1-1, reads GAGVSQSPRYKVAKRGQDVALRCDPISGHVSLFWYQQALGQGPEFLTYFQNEAQLDKSGLPSDRFFAERPEGSVSTLKIQRTQQEDSAVYLCASSSRDLNTEAFFGQGTRLTVV.

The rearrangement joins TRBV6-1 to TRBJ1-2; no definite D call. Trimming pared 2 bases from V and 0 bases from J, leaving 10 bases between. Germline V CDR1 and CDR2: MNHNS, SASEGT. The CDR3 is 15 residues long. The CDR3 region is CASSESRISNYGYTF. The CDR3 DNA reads TGTGCCAGCAGTGAAAGCAGAATCTCTAACTATGGCTACACCTTC.

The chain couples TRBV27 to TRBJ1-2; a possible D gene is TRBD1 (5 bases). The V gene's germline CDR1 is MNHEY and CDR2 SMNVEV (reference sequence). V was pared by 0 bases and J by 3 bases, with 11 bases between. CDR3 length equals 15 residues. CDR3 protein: CASSLSAGGDYGYTF. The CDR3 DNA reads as TGTGCCAGCAGTTTATCGGCCGGGGGGGACTATGGCTACACCTTC.

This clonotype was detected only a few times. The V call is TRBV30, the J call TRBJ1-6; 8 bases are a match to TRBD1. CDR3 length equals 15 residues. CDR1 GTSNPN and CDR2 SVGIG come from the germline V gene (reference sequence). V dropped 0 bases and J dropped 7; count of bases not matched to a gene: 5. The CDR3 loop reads CAWSVSGQGNSPLHF. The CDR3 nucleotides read TGTGCCTGGAGTGTATCAGGACAGGGAAATTCACCCCTCCACTTT.

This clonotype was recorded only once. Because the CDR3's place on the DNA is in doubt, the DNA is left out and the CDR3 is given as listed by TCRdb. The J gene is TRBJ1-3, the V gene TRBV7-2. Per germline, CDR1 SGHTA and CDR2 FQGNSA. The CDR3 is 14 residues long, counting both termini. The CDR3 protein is CASSQWGTGNTICF.

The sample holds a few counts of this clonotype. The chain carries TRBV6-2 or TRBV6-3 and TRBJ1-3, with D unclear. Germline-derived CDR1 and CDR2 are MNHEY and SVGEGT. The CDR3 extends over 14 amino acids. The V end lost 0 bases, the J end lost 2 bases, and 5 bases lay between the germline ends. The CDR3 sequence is CASSYSGAGNTIYF. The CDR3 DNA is TGTGCCAGCAGTTACTCCGGGGCTGGAAACACCATATATTTT.